This T cell receptor beta chain was sequenced during a study of blood T cell repertoires in COVID-19. Turning to the study itself: Both acute and convalescent COVID-19 samples were obtained from the United States, Italy and Spain. The cDNA or gDNA used as material had been derived from T cells, B-cell-depleted T cells, or PBMCs.

The authors' processing: Cell counts per sample came from amplifying reference gene primers. Libraries were prepared by immunoSEQ multiplex PCR; TCRdb keeps only in-frame clonotypes and omits some of them. V and J calls and clone size are copied from that table; D and trimming were computed from the DNA. This repertoire shows some 180,000 clones, approximately 91% found once; its top ten account for approximately 5%. Looked up from germline, CDR1 is MDHEN and CDR2 is SYDVKM. This CDR3 has 13 amino acids. V was cut by 2 bases and J by 1 base, with 5 bases left in between. Recruited during active infection, patients (from Seattle) were subsequently followed longitudinally.

The sample consisted of peripheral blood. The chain couples TRBV28 to TRBJ1-2; D is ambiguous. The receptor was derived from a man aged 18 to 35 with COVID-19, enrolled during active disease. CDR3 nucleotides: TGTGCCAGCAGTTTAGGGAGTAACTATGGCTACACCTTC. This translates into CASSLGSNYGYTF.